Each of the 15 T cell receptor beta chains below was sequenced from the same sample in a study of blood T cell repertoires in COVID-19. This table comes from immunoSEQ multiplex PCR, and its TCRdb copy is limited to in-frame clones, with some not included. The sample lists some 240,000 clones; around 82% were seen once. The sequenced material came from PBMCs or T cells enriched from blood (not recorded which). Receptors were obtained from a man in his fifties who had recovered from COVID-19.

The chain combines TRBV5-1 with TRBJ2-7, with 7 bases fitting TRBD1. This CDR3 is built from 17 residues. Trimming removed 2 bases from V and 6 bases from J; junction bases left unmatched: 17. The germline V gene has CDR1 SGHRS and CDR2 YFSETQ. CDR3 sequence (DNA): TGCGCCAGCAGCTTAGGGCCACGGACAGGCCTCGTAGGCGAGCAGTACTTC. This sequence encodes CASSLGPRTGLVGEQYF.

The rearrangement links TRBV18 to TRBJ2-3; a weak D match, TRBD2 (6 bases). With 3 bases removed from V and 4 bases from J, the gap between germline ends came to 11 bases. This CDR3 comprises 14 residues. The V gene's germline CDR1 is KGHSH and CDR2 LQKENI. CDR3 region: CASSPVGGADTQYF. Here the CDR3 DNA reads TGTGCCAGCTCACCGGTCGGGGGAGCAGATACGCAGTATTTT.

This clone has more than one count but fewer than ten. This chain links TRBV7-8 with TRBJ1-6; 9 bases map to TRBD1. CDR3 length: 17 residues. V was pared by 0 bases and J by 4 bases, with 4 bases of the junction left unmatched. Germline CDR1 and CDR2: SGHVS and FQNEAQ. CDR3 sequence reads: CASSLAKGQGYNSPLHF. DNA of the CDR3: TGTGCCAGCAGCTTAGCGAAAGGACAGGGGTATAATTCACCCCTCCACTTT.

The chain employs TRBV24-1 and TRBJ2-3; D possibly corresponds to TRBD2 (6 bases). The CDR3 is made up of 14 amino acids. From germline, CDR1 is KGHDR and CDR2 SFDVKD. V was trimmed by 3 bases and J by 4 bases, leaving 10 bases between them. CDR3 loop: CATSDPGLPDTQYF. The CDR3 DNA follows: TGTGCCACCAGTGATCCGGGACTCCCAGATACGCAGTATTTT.

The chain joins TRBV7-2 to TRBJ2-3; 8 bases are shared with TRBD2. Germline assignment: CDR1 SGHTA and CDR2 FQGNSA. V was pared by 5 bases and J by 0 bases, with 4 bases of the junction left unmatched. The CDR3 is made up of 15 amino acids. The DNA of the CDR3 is TGTGCCAGCAGCCTGACTAGCGCGAGCACAGATACGCAGTATTTT. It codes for CASSLTSASTDTQYF. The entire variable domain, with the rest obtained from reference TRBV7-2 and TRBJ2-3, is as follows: GAGVSQSPSNKVTEKGKDVELRCDPISGHTALYWYRQSLGQGLEFLIYFQGNSAPDKSGLPSDRFSAERTGGSVSTLTIQRTQQEDSAVYLCASSLTSASTDTQYFGPGTRLTVL.

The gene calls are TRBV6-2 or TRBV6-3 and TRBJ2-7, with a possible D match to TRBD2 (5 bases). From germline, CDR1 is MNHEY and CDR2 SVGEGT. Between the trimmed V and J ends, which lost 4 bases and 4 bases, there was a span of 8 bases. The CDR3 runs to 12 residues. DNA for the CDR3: TGTGCCAGCAGTTCGGACTTGTACGAGCAGTACTTC. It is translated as CASSSDLYEQYF.

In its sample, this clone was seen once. CDR3 loop: CAISPDRETQYF. In DNA, the CDR3 is TGTGCCATCAGTCCCGACAGGGAGACCCAGTACTTC. This chain links TRBV10-3 with TRBJ2-5; a possible D gene is TRBD1 (6 bases). There are 12 residues in the CDR3. The ends were cut back, 5 bases at V and 5 bases at J, with 9 bases in the middle. Germline V gene data show CDR1 as ENHRY and CDR2 as SYGVKD.

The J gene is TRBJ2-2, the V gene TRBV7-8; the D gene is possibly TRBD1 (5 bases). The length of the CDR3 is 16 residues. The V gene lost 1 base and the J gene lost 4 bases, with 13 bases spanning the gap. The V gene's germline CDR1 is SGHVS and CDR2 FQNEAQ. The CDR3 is CASSLGSGLGTGELFF. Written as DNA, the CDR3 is TGTGCCAGCAGCTTAGGTTCAGGGTTGGGCACCGGGGAGCTGTTTTTT. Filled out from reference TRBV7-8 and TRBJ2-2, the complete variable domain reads GAGVSQSPRYKVAKRGQDVALRCDPISGHVSLFWYQQALGQGPEFLTYFQNEAQLDKSGLPSDRFFAERPEGSVSTLKIQRTQQEDSAVYLCASSLGSGLGTGELFFGEGSRLTVL.

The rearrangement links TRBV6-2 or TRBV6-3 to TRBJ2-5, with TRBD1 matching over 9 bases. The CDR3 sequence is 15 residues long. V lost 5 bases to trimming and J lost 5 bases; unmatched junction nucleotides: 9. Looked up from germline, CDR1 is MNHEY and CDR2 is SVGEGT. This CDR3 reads CASSLVRGTGETQYF. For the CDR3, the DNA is TGTGCCAGCAGTCTCGTTCGGGGGACAGGGGAGACCCAGTACTTC.

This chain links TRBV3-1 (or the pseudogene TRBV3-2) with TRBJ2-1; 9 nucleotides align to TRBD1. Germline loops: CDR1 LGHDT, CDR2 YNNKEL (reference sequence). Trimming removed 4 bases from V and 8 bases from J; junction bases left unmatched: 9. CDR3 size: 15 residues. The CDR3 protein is CASSRGTGIRYEQFF. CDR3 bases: TGTGCCAGCAGCCGCGGGACAGGGATCCGGTATGAGCAGTTCTTC.

The CDR3 protein is CASSAGTVNTEAFF. The CDR3 DNA sequence: TGTGCCAGCAGCGCCGGGACAGTGAACACTGAAGCTTTCTTT. The chain joins TRBV5-5 to TRBJ1-1; TRBD1 aligns across 7 bases. In germline, CDR1 is SGHKS, CDR2 YYEKEE (reference sequence). V shed 4 bases and J 0 bases; nucleotides not matched to a gene: 3. CDR3 length equals 14 residues.

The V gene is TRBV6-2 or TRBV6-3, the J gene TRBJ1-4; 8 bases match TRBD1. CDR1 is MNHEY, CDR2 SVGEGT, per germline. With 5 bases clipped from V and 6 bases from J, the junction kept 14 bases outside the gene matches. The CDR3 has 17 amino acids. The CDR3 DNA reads TGTGCCAGCAGTCACCTTTCCCTGGACAGGGCGGATGAAAAACTGTTTTTT. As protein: CASSHLSLDRADEKLFF.

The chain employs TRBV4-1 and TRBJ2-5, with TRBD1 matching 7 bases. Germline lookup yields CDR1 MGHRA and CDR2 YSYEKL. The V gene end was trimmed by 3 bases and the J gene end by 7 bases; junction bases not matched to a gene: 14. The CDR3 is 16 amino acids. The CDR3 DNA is TGCGCCAGCAGCCAGGGGGACAGATCGGGGTGGGTGACCCAGTACTTC. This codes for CASSQGDRSGWVTQYF.

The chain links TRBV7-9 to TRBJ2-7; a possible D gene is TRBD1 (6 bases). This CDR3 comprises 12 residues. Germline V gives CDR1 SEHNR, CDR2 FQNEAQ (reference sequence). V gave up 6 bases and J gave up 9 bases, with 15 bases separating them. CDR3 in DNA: TGTGCCAGCAGAGGTACAGGGCTATTGCAGTACTTC. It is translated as CASRGTGLLQYF.

CDR3 nucleotides: TGTGCCACCAGCAGGGACAGGGGGCTCTCAGATACGCAGTATTTT. This encodes CATSRDRGLSDTQYF. The V call is TRBV15, the J call TRBJ2-3; 11 nucleotides match TRBD1. This CDR3 contains 15 residues. Germline values: CDR1 LNHNV, CDR2 YYDKDF (reference sequence). V lost 3 bases to trimming and J lost 4 bases; unmatched junction nucleotides: 3.